This T cell receptor beta chain was identified during a study of cytomegalovirus exposure and HLA in healthy donors. Study-wide results and limits: According to the study, 160 or so TCR beta chains were cytomegalovirus-associated.

The PCR contained 60 Vbeta and 13 Jbeta primers. The repertoire was sequenced with immunoSEQ multiplex PCR; TCRdb's copy has only in-frame clones and lacks some. The data contain about 110,000 clones, 55% to 75% of them seen just once; the ten biggest clones take up 8% to 8.5%. This CDR3 region has 15 residues. Trimming stripped 1 base from V and 1 base from J, with 10 bases between. Per germline, CDR1 LGHNA and CDR2 YNFKEQ. Only a few counts were recorded for this clone. The antigen is not known. Sequencing input: PBMCs. The source of this sequence is a woman between 40 and 55 years old in good health and CMV-seropositive. This chain links TRBV4-2 with TRBJ1-1; no definite D call. The CDR3 sequence is CASSQVEGRNTEAFF. DNA for the CDR3: TGTGCCAGCAGCCAAGTGGAGGGTAGGAACACTGAAGCTTTCTTT.